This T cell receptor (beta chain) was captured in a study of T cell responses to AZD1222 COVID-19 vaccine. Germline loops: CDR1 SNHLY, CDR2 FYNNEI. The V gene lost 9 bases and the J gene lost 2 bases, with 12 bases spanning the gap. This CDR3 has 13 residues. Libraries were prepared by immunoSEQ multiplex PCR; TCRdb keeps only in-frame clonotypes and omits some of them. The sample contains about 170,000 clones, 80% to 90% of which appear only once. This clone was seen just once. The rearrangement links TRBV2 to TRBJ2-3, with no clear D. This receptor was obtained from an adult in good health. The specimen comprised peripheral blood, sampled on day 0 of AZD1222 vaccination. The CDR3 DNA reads TGTGCCAGATTCAGAGATTACACAGATACGCAGTATTTT. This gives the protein CARFRDYTDTQYF.